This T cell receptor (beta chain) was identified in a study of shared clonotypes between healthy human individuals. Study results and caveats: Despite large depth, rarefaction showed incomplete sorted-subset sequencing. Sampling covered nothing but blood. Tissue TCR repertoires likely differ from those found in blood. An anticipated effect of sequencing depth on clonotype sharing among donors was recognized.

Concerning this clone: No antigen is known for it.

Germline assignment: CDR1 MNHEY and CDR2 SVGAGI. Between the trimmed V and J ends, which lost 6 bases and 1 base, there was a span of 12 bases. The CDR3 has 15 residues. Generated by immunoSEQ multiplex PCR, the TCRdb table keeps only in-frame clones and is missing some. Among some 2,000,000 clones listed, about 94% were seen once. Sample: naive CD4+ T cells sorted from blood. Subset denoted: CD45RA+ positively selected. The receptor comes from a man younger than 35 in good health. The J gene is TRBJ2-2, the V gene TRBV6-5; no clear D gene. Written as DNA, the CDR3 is TGTGCCAGCAGCTCCCTAATCGGGAACACCGGGGAGCTGTTTTTT. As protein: CASSSLIGNTGELFF.